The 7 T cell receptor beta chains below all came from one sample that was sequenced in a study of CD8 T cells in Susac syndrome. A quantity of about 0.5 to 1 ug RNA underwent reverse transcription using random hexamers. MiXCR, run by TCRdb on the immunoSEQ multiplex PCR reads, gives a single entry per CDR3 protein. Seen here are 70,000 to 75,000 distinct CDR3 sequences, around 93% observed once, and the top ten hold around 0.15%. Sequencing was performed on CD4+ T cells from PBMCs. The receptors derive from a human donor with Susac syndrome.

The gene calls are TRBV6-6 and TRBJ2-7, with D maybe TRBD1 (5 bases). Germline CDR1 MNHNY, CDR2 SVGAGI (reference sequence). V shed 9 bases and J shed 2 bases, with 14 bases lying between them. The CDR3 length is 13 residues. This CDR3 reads CASTQVRTYEQYF. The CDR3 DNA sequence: TGTGCCAGTACACAGGTTAGGACCTACGAGCAGTACTTC.

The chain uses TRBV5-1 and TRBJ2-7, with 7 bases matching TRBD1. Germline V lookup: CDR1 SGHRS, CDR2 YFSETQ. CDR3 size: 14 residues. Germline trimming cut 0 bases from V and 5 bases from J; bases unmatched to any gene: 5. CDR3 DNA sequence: TGCGCCAGCAGCTTGGGACAGGGAAGGGACGAGCAGTACTTC. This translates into CASSLGQGRDEQYF.

The DNA of the CDR3 is TGCGCCAGCAGCCAGCTAGCGGGGGGGCCTACAGATACGCAGTATTTT. It yields the protein CASSQLAGGPTDTQYF. The chain employs TRBV4-3 and TRBJ2-3; 12 positions agree with TRBD2. From germline, CDR1 is LGHNA and CDR2 YSLEER. The length of the CDR3 is 16 residues. J was trimmed by 3 bases and V by 3 bases; bases with no gene match: 4.

The CDR3 reads CASSQGSAVNTGELFF. The CDR3 nucleotides are TGTGCCAGCAGCCAAGGATCAGCGGTGAACACCGGGGAGCTGTTTTTT. The chain combines TRBV14 with TRBJ2-2; D may be TRBD2 (5 bases). The CDR3 sequence is 16 residues long. V shed 1 base and J shed 1 base, with 10 bases lying between them. Germline CDR1 reads SGHDN; CDR2 reads FVKESK.

The CDR3 region is CASLAAPGANVLTF. Written as DNA, the CDR3 is TGTGCCAGCTTGGCTGCCCCTGGGGCCAACGTCCTGACTTTC. The rearrangement uses TRBV5-6 and TRBJ2-6, with D hard to call. This CDR3 has 14 amino acids. V was shortened by 7 bases and J by 2 bases, with 10 bases between the two germline ends. Germline V lookup: CDR1 SGHDT, CDR2 YYEEEE. The full variable domain, its missing parts supplied by reference TRBV5-6 and TRBJ2-6, is DAGVTQSPTHLIKTRGQQVTLRCSPKSGHDTVSWYQQALGQGPQFIFQYYEEEERQRGNFPDRFSGHQFPNYSSELNVNALLLGDSALYLCASLAAPGANVLTFGAGSRLTVL.

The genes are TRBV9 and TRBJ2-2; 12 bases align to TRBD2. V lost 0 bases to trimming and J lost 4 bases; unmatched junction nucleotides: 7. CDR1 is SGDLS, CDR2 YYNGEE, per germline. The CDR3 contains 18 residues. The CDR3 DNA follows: TGTGCCAGCAGCGTAGTACTAGCGGGGGGCGTTGGCACCGGGGAGCTGTTTTTT. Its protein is CASSVVLAGGVGTGELFF.

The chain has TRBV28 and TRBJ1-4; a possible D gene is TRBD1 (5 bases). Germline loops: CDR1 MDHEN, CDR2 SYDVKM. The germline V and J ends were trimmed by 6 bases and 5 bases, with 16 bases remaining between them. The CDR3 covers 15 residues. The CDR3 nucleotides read TGTGCCAGCAGCCTTGGGGGTGGGAAGAATGAAAAACTGTTTTTT. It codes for CASSLGGGKNEKLFF.